Below are 27 T cell receptor beta chains sequenced from a single sample in a study of technical replicates of blood from a few donors. The method was immunoSEQ multiplex PCR; TCRdb's version includes in-frame clones alone and lacks a portion of them. The data contain about 100,000 clones, about 96% of them seen just once; the ten biggest clones take up more than 0.2%. Material: T cells isolated from PBMCs. The receptors were sampled from a human donor in good health.

The chain links TRBV5-1 to TRBJ2-3; 8 bases line up with TRBD1. The CDR3 is 15 amino acids. V shed 3 bases, J shed 6 bases, and the junction held 9 bases outside the gene matches. Germline V gene sequence: CDR1 SGHRS, CDR2 YFSETQ. This CDR3 reads CASSSAGTGGDTQYF. DNA for the CDR3: TGCGCCAGCAGCTCCGCCGGGACAGGAGGGGATACGCAGTATTTT.

This clone showed up just a few times. The chain links TRBV7-9 to TRBJ1-1; D call uncertain. The CDR3 spans 14 residues. With 1 base removed from V and 1 base from J, the gap between germline ends came to 7 bases. The germline CDR1 and CDR2 sequences are SEHNR and FQNEAQ (reference sequence). In DNA form, the CDR3 reads TGTGCCAGCAGCTTAGTTAGCCGGAACACTGAAGCTTTCTTT. This translates into CASSLVSRNTEAFF.

This chain connects TRBV5-1 to TRBJ2-7, with 7 bases aligning to TRBD2. Germline CDR1 SGHRS, CDR2 YFSETQ. After removal of 0 bases from V and 6 bases from J, the junction contained 9 bases not matched to a gene. CDR3 length: 15 residues. The CDR3 sequence is CASSLDRAGAGEQYF. As DNA, the CDR3 is TGCGCCAGCAGCTTGGACCGGGCGGGAGCGGGCGAGCAGTACTTC.

V usage is TRBV7-8 and J usage is TRBJ2-5; TRBD1 matches at 10 bases. V was pared by 5 bases and J by 5 bases, with 17 bases of the junction left unmatched. The CDR3 length is 18 residues. The germline V gene has CDR1 SGHVS and CDR2 FQNEAQ. The DNA for the CDR3 is TGTGCCAGCAGCCCCACTCGAACCGGGACAGGGGCCGTCGAGACCCAGTACTTC. Translating gives CASSPTRTGTGAVETQYF. The whole variable domain, remainder taken from reference TRBV7-8 and TRBJ2-5, is GAGVSQSPRYKVAKRGQDVALRCDPISGHVSLFWYQQALGQGPEFLTYFQNEAQLDKSGLPSDRFFAERPEGSVSTLKIQRTQQEDSAVYLCASSPTRTGTGAVETQYFGPGTRLLVL.

CDR3 amino acids: CASSPHRDYGYTF. In DNA, the CDR3 is TGTGCCAGCAGTCCTCACAGGGACTATGGCTACACCTTC. The gene calls are TRBV27 and TRBJ1-2, with TRBD1 as a possible D gene (6 bases). The V end lost 5 bases, the J end lost 3 bases, and 10 bases lay between the germline ends. The CDR3 is 13 amino acids. CDR1 and CDR2 (germline): MNHEY, SMNVEV (reference sequence).

In nucleotides, the CDR3 is TGTGCCAGCAGCTTAGCGTTGGACGCAGGGTTCAGGGATACGCAGTATTTT. This gives the protein CASSLALDAGFRDTQYF. The gene calls are TRBV13 and TRBJ2-3, with TRBD1 as a possible D gene (5 bases). Germline values: CDR1 PRHDT, CDR2 FYEKMQ (reference sequence). The CDR3 runs to 17 residues. The V end was cut by 1 base, the J end by 6 bases, with 20 bases between.

The gene calls are TRBV11-2 and TRBJ2-1; 9 nucleotides align to TRBD2. V shed 7 bases and J 5 bases; nucleotides not matched to a gene: 9. CDR3 length equals 15 residues. Germline V gene data show CDR1 as SGHAT and CDR2 as FQNNGV. The CDR3 protein is CASIPTRGGNNEQFF. In DNA, the CDR3 is TGTGCCAGCATCCCAACGCGGGGGGGGAACAATGAGCAGTTCTTC.

The chain joins TRBV28 to TRBJ1-4; TRBD1 might be the D (6 bases). V dropped 7 bases and J dropped 6 bases, with 18 bases sitting between them. This CDR3 is 15 amino acids long. Germline V gene data show CDR1 as MDHEN and CDR2 as SYDVKM. CDR3 residues: CASTAHQGKDEKLFF. In nucleotides, the CDR3 is TGTGCCAGCACGGCTCATCAGGGGAAGGATGAAAAACTGTTTTTT. Drawing the rest from reference TRBV28 and TRBJ1-4, the complete variable domain is DVKVTQSSRYLVKRTGEKVFLECVQDMDHENMFWYRQDPGLGLRLIYFSYDVKMKEKGDIPEGYSVSREKKERFSLILESASTNQTSMYLCASTAHQGKDEKLFFGSGTQLSVL.

Points on this clone: At one end the junction does not follow the germline gene, possibly because of a read error. The chain recombines TRBV7-7 with TRBJ2-1; TRBD2 aligns across 11 bases. The CDR3 runs 16 residues. Germline assignment: CDR1 SSHAT and CDR2 FNYEAQ (reference sequence). The CDR3 protein is CASSRDLAGGANEQFF. The CDR3 region has the DNA TGTGCTAGCAGCCGGGATCTAGCGGGGGGTGCCAATGAGCAGTTCTTC.

This clone appeared a few times. The chain employs TRBV2 and TRBJ1-5; no firm D call. Germline CDR1 and CDR2: SNHLY and FYNNEI. V gave up 4 bases and J gave up 7 bases, with 8 bases separating them. The CDR3 sequence is 12 residues long. CDR3 coding DNA: TGTGCCAGCAGTGTAACAGAGCAGCCCCAGCATTTT. Its protein is CASSVTEQPQHF.

The chain carries TRBV4-1 and TRBJ2-1, with 8 bases fitting TRBD2. The CDR3 consists of 19 residues. Germline CDR1 MGHRA, CDR2 YSYEKL. Trimming cost V 7 bases and J 4 bases; bases outside gene matches: 21. CDR3: CASTNPLTRRGGTYNEQFF. Written as DNA, the CDR3 is TGCGCCAGCACCAATCCCTTGACCCGACGGGGGGGTACGTACAATGAGCAGTTCTTC.

The chain recombines TRBV7-9 with TRBJ1-5; D gene uncertain. V lost 5 bases and J 6 bases, leaving 8 bases between the germline ends. This CDR3 is 12 amino acids long. Germline CDR1 is SEHNR and CDR2 is FQNEAQ (reference sequence). CDR3 sequence reads: CASSASGQPQHF. The CDR3 bases are TGTGCCAGCAGCGCCTCGGGTCAGCCCCAGCATTTT.

This chain connects TRBV28 to TRBJ2-2; 9 nucleotides line up with TRBD2. CDR3 size: 17 residues. CDR1 is MDHEN, CDR2 SYDVKM, per germline. With 6 bases clipped from V and 4 bases from J, the junction kept 12 bases outside the gene matches. Here the CDR3 reads CASSPHGGRDSTGELFF. As DNA, the CDR3 is TGTGCCAGCAGCCCGCATGGCGGGAGGGATAGCACCGGGGAGCTGTTTTTT.

V usage is TRBV5-1 and J usage is TRBJ2-7; 11 positions match TRBD2. Germline lookup yields CDR1 SGHRS and CDR2 YFSETQ. V shed 0 bases, J shed 2 bases, and the junction held 4 bases outside the gene matches. CDR3 size: 16 residues. CDR3 in DNA: TGCGCCAGCAGCTTGGCCTTAGCGGGGGGGCCCTACGAGCAGTACTTC. Protein: CASSLALAGGPYEQYF.

The chain couples TRBV10-3 to TRBJ2-7; possibly TRBD1 for D (6 bases). Germline CDR1 reads ENHRY; CDR2 reads SYGVKD. With 6 bases removed from V and 5 bases from J, the gap between germline ends came to 14 bases. The CDR3 spans 13 residues. The chain's CDR3 is CAIRPTGIHEQYF. In nucleotides, the CDR3 is TGTGCCATCAGGCCCACAGGGATACACGAGCAGTACTTC.

The chain is built from TRBV15 and TRBJ2-5, with D maybe TRBD2 (7 bases). The CDR3 is 17 amino acids. CDR1 and CDR2 from the germline V gene are LNHNV and YYDKDF (reference sequence). Deletions cut 3 bases from V and 3 bases from J, with 20 bases between. CDR3 sequence: CATSRGGSGLAEETQYF. In DNA form, the CDR3 reads TGTGCCACCAGCAGGGGGGGCTCGGGTCTAGCGGAAGAGACCCAGTACTTC.

The rearrangement links TRBV28 to TRBJ1-1, with D unresolved. Germline lookup yields CDR1 MDHEN and CDR2 SYDVKM. The ends were cut back, 7 bases at V and 4 bases at J, with 16 bases in the middle. CDR3 length: 14 residues. CDR3 sequence reads: CASTEGSLGTEAFF. The CDR3 nucleotides read TGTGCCAGCACCGAGGGAAGCTTGGGCACTGAAGCTTTCTTT.

The chain is built from TRBV30 and TRBJ1-1; tentatively, D is TRBD1 (5 bases). V was trimmed by 0 bases and J by 4 bases, leaving 9 bases between them. Looked up from germline, CDR1 is GTSNPN and CDR2 is SVGIG (reference sequence). This CDR3 spans 13 amino acids. CDR3 sequence reads: CAWSVGVGTEAFF. The CDR3 DNA reads TGTGCCTGGAGTGTAGGGGTGGGCACTGAAGCTTTCTTT.

The V gene is TRBV7-6, the J gene TRBJ1-4, with TRBD1 matching over 8 bases. CDR1 and CDR2 (germline): SGHVS, FNYEAQ. V lost 4 bases to trimming and J lost 5 bases; unmatched junction nucleotides: 9. The CDR3 is made up of 16 amino acids. The CDR3 bases are TGTGCCAGCAGCTATAGCCTACAGGGGGGGAATGAAAAACTGTTTTTT. As protein: CASSYSLQGGNEKLFF.

The chain combines TRBV19 with TRBJ2-7; the D gene is possibly TRBD2 (6 bases). V lost 7 bases, J lost 0 bases, and 19 bases lay in between. Germline CDR1 reads LNHDA; CDR2 reads SQIVND (reference sequence). The CDR3 spans 16 residues. The CDR3 DNA reads TGTGCCAGTACCCTATCCGGGACTCCGAGCTCCTACGAGCAGTACTTC. Amino acid sequence: CASTLSGTPSSYEQYF.

The chain is built from TRBV2 and TRBJ1-5; D remains unclear. V shed 4 bases and J shed 0 bases, with 16 bases lying between them. Looked up from germline, CDR1 is SNHLY and CDR2 is FYNNEI. This CDR3 has 17 residues. The DNA for the CDR3 is TGTGCCAGCAGTGCAGAGTCACAGACCTATAGCAATCAGCCCCAGCATTTT. Amino acid sequence: CASSAESQTYSNQPQHF. Full variable domain (rest looked up from reference TRBV2 and TRBJ1-5): EPEVTQTPSHQVTQMGQEVILRCVPISNHLYFYWYRQILGQKVEFLVSFYNNEISEKSEIFDDQFSVERPDGSNFTLKIRSTKLEDSAMYFCASSAESQTYSNQPQHFGDGTRLSIL.

This chain uses TRBV11-2 with TRBJ2-7; 7 nucleotides match TRBD1. The J segment lost 3 bases and the V segment lost 1 base, leaving 9 bases of the junction unmatched. The germline gives CDR1 SGHAT, CDR2 FQNNGV. This CDR3 region has 16 residues. The CDR3 nucleotides read TGTGCCAGCAGCTTAGTCTCAGGGACAGTCTACTACGAGCAGTACTTC. Translation gives CASSLVSGTVYYEQYF.

A few counts support this clone. CDR3 amino acids: CASSLSTDTDEAFF. The CDR3 bases are TGTGCCAGCAGCCTTTCCACGGACACGGATGAAGCTTTCTTT. This chain connects TRBV7-8 to TRBJ1-1; TRBD1 is a possible D gene (5 bases). The length of the CDR3 is 14 residues. V lost 5 bases and J 7 bases, leaving 17 bases between the germline ends. In germline, CDR1 is SGHVS, CDR2 FQNEAQ.

This sequence joins TRBV19 and TRBJ2-5; possibly TRBD1 for D (6 bases). Germline values: CDR1 LNHDA, CDR2 SQIVND (reference sequence). Trimming removed 3 bases from V and 5 bases from J, with 22 bases in between. This CDR3 is built from 17 residues. The CDR3 DNA reads as TGTGCCAGTAGTATTGGGGGCGGCAGGACATTTGGTGAGACCCAGTACTTC. This codes for CASSIGGGRTFGETQYF.

The V gene is TRBV30, the J gene TRBJ2-5, with 7 bases that match TRBD2. From germline, CDR1 is GTSNPN and CDR2 SVGIG (reference sequence). The CDR3 has 14 amino acids. V gave up 2 bases and J gave up 1 base; unmatched junction bases: 4. CDR3: CAWSLASGQETQYF. As DNA, the CDR3 is TGTGCCTGGAGTTTAGCTAGCGGCCAAGAGACCCAGTACTTC.

The genes are TRBV30 and TRBJ2-5; D remains unclear. The V gene lost 2 bases and the J gene lost 4 bases, with 17 bases spanning the gap. This CDR3 is built from 15 residues. CDR1 and CDR2 (germline): GTSNPN, SVGIG (reference sequence). CDR3 residues: CAWSPPQLTRETQYF. DNA of the CDR3: TGTGCCTGGAGTCCACCCCAACTAACACGAGAGACCCAGTACTTC.

The chain has TRBV6-5 and TRBJ2-1, with TRBD2 as a possible D gene (5 bases). Trimming removed 2 bases at V and 11 bases at J, with 7 bases between. The CDR3 loop spans 11 amino acids. Germline V gives CDR1 MNHEY, CDR2 SVGAGI. The CDR3 is CASSYGGQQFF. In nucleotides, the CDR3 is TGTGCCAGCAGTTACGGAGGTCAGCAGTTCTTC.